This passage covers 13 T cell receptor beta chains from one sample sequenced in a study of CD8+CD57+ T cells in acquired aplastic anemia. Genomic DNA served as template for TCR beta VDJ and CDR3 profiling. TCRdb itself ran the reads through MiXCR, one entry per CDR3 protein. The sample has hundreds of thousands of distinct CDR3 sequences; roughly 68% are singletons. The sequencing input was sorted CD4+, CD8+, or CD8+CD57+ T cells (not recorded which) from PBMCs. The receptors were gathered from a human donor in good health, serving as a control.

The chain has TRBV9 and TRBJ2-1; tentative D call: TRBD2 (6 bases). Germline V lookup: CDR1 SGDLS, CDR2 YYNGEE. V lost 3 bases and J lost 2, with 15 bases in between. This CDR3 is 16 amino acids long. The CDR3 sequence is CASSGPPASAYNEQFF. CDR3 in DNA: TGTGCCAGCAGCGGCCCCCCGGCTAGCGCCTACAATGAGCAGTTCTTC.

CDR3 sequence (DNA): TGTGCCAGCAGCGAGACAGGGGGTGGAGAGACCCAGTCCCTCCACTTT. Amino acids: CASSETGGGETQSLHF. V and J are TRBV9 and TRBJ1-6, with 9 bases lining up with TRBD1. Germline V gene data show CDR1 as SGDLS and CDR2 as YYNGEE. The CDR3 spans 16 residues. The junction had 15 bases not matched to a gene; V was cut back by 3 bases and J by 14 bases. Filled out from reference TRBV9 and TRBJ1-6, the complete variable domain reads DSGVTQTPKHLITATGQRVTLRCSPRSGDLSVYWYQQSLDQGLQFLIQYYNGEERAKGNILERFSAQQFPDLHSELNLSSLELGDSALYFCASSETGGGETQSLHFGNGTRLTVT.

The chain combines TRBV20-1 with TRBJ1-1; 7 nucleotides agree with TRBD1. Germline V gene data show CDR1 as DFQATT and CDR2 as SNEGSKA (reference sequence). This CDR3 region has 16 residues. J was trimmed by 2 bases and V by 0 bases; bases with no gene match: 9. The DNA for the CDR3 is TGCAGTGCTAGAGACCAGAAGGGGGCAACTAACACTGAAGCTTTCTTT. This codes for CSARDQKGATNTEAFF.

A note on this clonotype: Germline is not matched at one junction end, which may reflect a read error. In nucleotides, the CDR3 is TGTGTCAGCAGTGAATCCTCCAGGTGGTACAACGAGCAGTTCTTC. The encoded protein is CVSSESSRWYNEQFF. The chain uses TRBV25-1 and TRBJ2-1; no clear D. This CDR3 spans 15 amino acids. CDR1 and CDR2 from the germline V gene are MGHDK and SYGVNS.

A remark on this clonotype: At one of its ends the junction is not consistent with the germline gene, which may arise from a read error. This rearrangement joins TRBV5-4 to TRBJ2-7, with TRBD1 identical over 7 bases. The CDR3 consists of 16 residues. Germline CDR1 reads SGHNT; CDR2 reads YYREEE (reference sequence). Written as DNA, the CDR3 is TGCGCCACCAGCCGAACGAAGGGCAGGGGGTACTACGAGCAGTACTTC. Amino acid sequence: CATSRTKGRGYYEQYF.

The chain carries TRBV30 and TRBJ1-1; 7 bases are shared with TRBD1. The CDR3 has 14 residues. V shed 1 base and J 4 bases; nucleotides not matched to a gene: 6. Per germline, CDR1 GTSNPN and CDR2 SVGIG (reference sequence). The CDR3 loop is CAWSEGGWITEAFF. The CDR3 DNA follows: TGTGCCTGGAGTGAAGGGGGCTGGATCACTGAAGCTTTCTTT. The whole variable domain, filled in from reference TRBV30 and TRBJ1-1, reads SQTIHQWPATLVQPVGSPLSLECTVEGTSNPNLYWYRQAAGRGLQLLFYSVGIGQISSEVPQNLSASRPQDRQFILSSKKLLLSDSGFYLCAWSEGGWITEAFFGQGTRLTVV.

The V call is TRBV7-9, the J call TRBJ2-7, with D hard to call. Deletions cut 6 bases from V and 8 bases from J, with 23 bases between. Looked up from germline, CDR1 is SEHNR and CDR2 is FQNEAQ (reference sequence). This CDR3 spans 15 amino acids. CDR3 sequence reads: CASSLRLTTDSQQYF. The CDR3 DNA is TGTGCCAGCAGTTTACGATTAACTACAGATTCGCAGCAGTACTTC.

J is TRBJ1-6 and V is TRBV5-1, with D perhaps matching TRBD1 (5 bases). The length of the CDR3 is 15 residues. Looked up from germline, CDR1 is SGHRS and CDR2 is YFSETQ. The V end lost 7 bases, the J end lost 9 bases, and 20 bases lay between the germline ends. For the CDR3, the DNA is TGCGCCAGCGCTGCTACCGGGACTAGCACTTCACCCCTCCACTTT. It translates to CASAATGTSTSPLHF.

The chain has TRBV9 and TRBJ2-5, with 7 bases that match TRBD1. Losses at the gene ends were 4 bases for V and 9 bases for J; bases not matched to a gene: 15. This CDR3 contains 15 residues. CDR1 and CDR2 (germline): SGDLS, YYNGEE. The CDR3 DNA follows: TGTGCCAGCAGCTTAGCACAGGGGATTAATCAGCCCCAGTACTTC. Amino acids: CASSLAQGINQPQYF.

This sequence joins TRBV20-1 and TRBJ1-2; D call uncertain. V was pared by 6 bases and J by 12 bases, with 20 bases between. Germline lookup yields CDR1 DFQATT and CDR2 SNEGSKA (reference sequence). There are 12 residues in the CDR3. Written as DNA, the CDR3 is TGCAGTGCCTCCGACACAAACTATGGACACACCTTC. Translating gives CSASDTNYGHTF.

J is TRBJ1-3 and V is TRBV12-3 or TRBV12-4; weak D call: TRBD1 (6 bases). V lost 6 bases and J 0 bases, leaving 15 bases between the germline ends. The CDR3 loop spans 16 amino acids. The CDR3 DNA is TGTGCCAGCAGGGAACGGGACACGAGCTCTGGAAACACCATATATTTT. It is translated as CASRERDTSSGNTIYF.

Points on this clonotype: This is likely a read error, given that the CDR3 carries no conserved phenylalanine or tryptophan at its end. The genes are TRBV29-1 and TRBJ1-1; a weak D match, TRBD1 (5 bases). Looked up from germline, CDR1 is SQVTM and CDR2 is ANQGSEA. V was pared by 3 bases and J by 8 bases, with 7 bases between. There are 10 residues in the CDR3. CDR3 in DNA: TGCAGCGTTGAGGAGGGGGAAGCTTTCACT. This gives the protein CSVEEGEAFT.

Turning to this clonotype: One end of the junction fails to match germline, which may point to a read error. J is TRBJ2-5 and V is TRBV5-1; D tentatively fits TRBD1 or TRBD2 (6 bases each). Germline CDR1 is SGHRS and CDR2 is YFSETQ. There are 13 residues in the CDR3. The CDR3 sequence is CASSSAWGASQYF. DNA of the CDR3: TGTGCCAGCAGCTCGGCCTGGGGGGCGTCCCAGTACTTC.